The 4 T cell receptor beta chains in this list originate from one sample, sequenced in a study of control samples from healthy donors and cancer patients. The method was immunoSEQ multiplex PCR; TCRdb's version includes in-frame clones alone and lacks a portion of them. The sample lists some 130,000 clones, about nine tenths seen once, with approximately 2.2% in the top ten. The source material was blood. The receptors shown here come from a woman aged 50 to 60 in good health.

V gene TRBV5-5 combines with J gene TRBJ1-2, with D maybe TRBD1 (5 bases). CDR1 SGHKS and CDR2 YYEKEE come from the germline V gene (reference sequence). The CDR3 has 12 residues. V shed 0 bases and J shed 6 bases, with 6 bases lying between them. CDR3 in amino acids: CASSLAGHGYTF. The CDR3 DNA sequence: TGTGCCAGCAGCTTGGCAGGGCATGGCTACACCTTC.

The rearrangement uses TRBV28 and TRBJ2-6; no clear D. V lost 6 bases and J 1 base, leaving 7 bases between the germline ends. This CDR3 comprises 14 residues. CDR1 is MDHEN, CDR2 SYDVKM, per germline. The CDR3: CASSVGSGANVLTF. The CDR3 bases are TGTGCCAGCAGCGTAGGTTCTGGGGCCAACGTCCTGACTTTC.

The chain recombines TRBV25-1 with TRBJ1-5, with a possible D match to TRBD1 (5 bases). CDR1 and CDR2 from the germline V gene are MGHDK and SYGVNS. CDR3 length: 14 amino acids. V lost 4 bases, J lost 4 bases, and 11 bases lay in between. CDR3 residues: CASSGGQKNQPQHF. DNA of the CDR3: TGTGCCAGCAGTGGCGGACAAAAAAATCAGCCCCAGCATTTT.

The CDR3 is CASSQGQPLSGNTIYF. In DNA, the CDR3 is TGTGCCAGCAGCCAGGGACAGCCTCTTTCTGGAAACACCATATATTTT. This sequence joins TRBV2 and TRBJ1-3, with 7 bases that match TRBD1. The CDR3 has 16 residues. The germline CDR1 and CDR2 sequences are SNHLY and FYNNEI. J was trimmed by 1 base and V by 6 bases; bases with no gene match: 9. Full variable domain (missing parts from reference TRBV2 and TRBJ1-3): EPEVTQTPSHQVTQMGQEVILRCVPISNHLYFYWYRQILGQKVEFLVSFYNNEISEKSEIFDDQFSVERPDGSNFTLKIRSTKLEDSAMYFCASSQGQPLSGNTIYFGEGSWLTVV.